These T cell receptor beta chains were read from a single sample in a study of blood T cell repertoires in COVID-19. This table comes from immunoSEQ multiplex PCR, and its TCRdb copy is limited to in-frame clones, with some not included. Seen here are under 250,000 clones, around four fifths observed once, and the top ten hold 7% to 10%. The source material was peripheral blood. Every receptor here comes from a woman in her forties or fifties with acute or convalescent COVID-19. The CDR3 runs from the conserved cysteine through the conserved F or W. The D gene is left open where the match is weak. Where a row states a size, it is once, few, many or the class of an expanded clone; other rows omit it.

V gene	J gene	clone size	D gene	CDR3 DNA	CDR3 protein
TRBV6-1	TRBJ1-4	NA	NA	TGTGCCAGCAGTGAAGAGGGGTTTTTAAGGGCAACTAATGAAAAACTGTTTTTT	CASSEEGFLRATNEKLFF
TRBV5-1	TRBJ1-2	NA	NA	TGCGCCAGCAGACGGGGGGGGACCAACCCCTATGGCTACACCTTC	CASRRGGTNPYGYTF
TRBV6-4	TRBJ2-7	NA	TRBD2	TGTGCCAGCAGTTTGATAGCGGGCTACGAGCAGTACTTC	CASSLIAGYEQYF
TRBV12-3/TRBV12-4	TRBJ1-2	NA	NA	TGTGCCAGCAGTTTTTCAGGGCCGGGTGGCTACACCTTC	CASSFSGPGGYTF
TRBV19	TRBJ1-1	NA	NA	TGTGCCAGTAGTATAGGACGGGGGAACACTGAAGCTTTCTTT	CASSIGRGNTEAFF
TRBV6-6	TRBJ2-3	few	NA	TGTGCCAGCAGTTACTCGTACGGGAGTAGTACAGATACGCAGTATTTT	CASSYSYGSSTDTQYF
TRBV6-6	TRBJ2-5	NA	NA	TGTGCCGTCAGACAGAAAGGGGAGACCCAGTACTTC	CAVRQKGETQYF
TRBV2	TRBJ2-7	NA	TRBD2	TGTGCCAGCAGGGCCACGACTAGCGGGTCCTACGAGCAGTACTTC	CASRATTSGSYEQYF
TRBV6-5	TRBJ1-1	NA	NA	TGTGCCAGCAGTTACCTGGGGCCGAACACTGAAGCTTTCTTT	CASSYLGPNTEAFF
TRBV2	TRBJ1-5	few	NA	TGTGCCAGCAGTGAAGGGCGGCCTCAGCCCCAGCATTTT	CASSEGRPQPQHF
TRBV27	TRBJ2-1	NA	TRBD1	TGTGCCACCTCTCCGGTGGGGACAGGGACAAATGAGCAGTTCTTC	CATSPVGTGTNEQFF
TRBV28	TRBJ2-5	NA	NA	TGTGCCAGCAGAGGTCAGGCTTCATTATGGACCCAGTACTTC	CASRGQASLWTQYF
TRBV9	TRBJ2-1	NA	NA	TGTGCCAGCAGCTCGGAAACCGGGACTCGGAGCTCCTACAATGAGCAGTTCTTC	CASSSETGTRSSYNEQFF
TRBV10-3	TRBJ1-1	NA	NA	TGTGCCATCAACCCGACGGGGAACACTGAAGCTTTCTTT	CAINPTGNTEAFF
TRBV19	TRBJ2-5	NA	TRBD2	TGTGCCAGTAGCCTTCGAAGCCTAGCGGGAGTGGAGACCCAGTACTTC	CASSLRSLAGVETQYF
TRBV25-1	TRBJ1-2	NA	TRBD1	TGTGCCACCGGGGACAGTTGGAGCTATGGCTACACCTTC	CATGDSWSYGYTF
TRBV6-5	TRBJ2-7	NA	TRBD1	TGTGCCAGCAGGCCGGGACAGGGTTTGTACGAGCAGTACTTC	CASRPGQGLYEQYF
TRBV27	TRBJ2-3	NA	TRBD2	TGTGCCAGCAGTTTATCCGGCGGGAGGGCCAGGTATACGCAGTATTTT	CASSLSGGRARYTQYF
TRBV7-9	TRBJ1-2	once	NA	TGTGCCAGCTCGCGGAGCGGCGATGGCTACACCTTC	CASSRSGDGYTF
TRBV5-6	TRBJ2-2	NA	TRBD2	TGTGCCAGCAGCTTGGTAGCGGGAGGGAACACCGGGGAGCTGTTTTTT	CASSLVAGGNTGELFF
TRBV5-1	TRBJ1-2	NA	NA	TGCGCCAGCAGCTTGCAGGGTAACTATGGCTACACCTTC	CASSLQGNYGYTF
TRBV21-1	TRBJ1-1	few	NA	TGTGCCAGCAACTCCCGGGGGGCGGGTGAAGCTTTCTTT	CASNSRGAGEAFF
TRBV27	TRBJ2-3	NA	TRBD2	TGTGCCAGCAGTTTCCCTTCAGCTAGCGGGGGCGCATCAGCTACGCAGTATTTT	CASSFPSASGGASATQYF
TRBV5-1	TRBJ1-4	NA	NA	TGCGCCAGCAGCCCGGTGGGGATGGAGGGTGAAAAACTGTTTTTT	CASSPVGMEGEKLFF
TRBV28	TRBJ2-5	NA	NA	TGTGCCAGCAGACGACGTACGGGGGACGGACAAGAGACCCAGTACTTC	CASRRRTGDGQETQYF
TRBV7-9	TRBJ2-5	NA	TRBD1	TGTGCCAGCAGCCTAGGGACAGATAAACAAGAGACCCAGTACTTC	CASSLGTDKQETQYF
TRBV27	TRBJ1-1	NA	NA	TGTGCCAGCAGTGTGACCTCGGGACACCCGAACACTGAAGCTTTCTTT	CASSVTSGHPNTEAFF
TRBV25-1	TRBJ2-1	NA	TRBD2	TGTGCCAGCAGTCCCCCTTTTAGCGGGAGGGGAAATGAGCAGTTCTTC	CASSPPFSGRGNEQFF
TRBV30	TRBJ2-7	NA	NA	TGTGCCTGGAAGACCCGGGACTTTGGCTACGAGCAGTACTTC	CAWKTRDFGYEQYF
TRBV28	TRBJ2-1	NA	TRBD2	TGTGCCAGCAGTCCCCTGGGAACGGGAGGGTATTACAATGAGCAGTTCTTC	CASSPLGTGGYYNEQFF
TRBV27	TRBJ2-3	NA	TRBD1	TGTGCCAGCAGTCCCACCCGGACAGGGTTGACAGATACGCAGTATTTT	CASSPTRTGLTDTQYF
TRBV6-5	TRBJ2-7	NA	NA	TGTGCCAGCAGCCTCGACGGGGGTTCCTACGAGCAGTACTTC	CASSLDGGSYEQYF
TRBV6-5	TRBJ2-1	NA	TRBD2	TGTGCCAGCACCCGTCGGGAGGGCCGCAATGAGCAGTTCTTC	CASTRREGRNEQFF
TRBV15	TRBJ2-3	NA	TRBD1	TGTGCCACCAGCAGAAACAGGGGGGCCACAGATACGCAGTATTTT	CATSRNRGATDTQYF
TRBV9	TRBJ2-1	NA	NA	TGTGCCAGCAGCGTCTTAGCAAGGGGCGAGCAGTTCTTC	CASSVLARGEQFF
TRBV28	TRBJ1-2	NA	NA	TGTGCCAGCAGTTTGGGGGGGGTCGGTGGAGGCTACACCTTC	CASSLGGVGGGYTF
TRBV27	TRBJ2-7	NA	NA	TGTGCCAGCAGTTTTAGAACATCTACTACCTACGAGCAGTACTTC	CASSFRTSTTYEQYF